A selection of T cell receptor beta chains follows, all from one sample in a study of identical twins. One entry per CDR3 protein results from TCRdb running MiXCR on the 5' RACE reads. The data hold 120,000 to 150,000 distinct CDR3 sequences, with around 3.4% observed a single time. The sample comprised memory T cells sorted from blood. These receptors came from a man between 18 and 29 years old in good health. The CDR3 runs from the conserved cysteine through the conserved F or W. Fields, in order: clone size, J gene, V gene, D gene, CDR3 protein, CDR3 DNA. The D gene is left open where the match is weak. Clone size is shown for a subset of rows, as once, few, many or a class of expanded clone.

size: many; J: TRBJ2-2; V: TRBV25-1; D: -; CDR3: CASRVQGPTGELFF; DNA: TGTGCCAGCAGGGTACAGGGCCCCACCGGGGAGCTGTTTTTT
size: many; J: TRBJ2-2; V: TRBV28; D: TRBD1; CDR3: CASSPPRTGTGELFF; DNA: TGTGCCAGCAGTCCTCCCCGGACAGGCACCGGGGAGCTGTTTTTT
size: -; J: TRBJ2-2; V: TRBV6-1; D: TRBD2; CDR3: CASGRTRGNTGELFF; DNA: TGTGCCAGCGGCCGGACTAGAGGAAACACCGGGGAGCTGTTTTTT
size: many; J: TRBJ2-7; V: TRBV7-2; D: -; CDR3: CASSLDPIEGREQYF; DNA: TGTGCCAGCAGCTTAGACCCAATCGAGGGGCGCGAGCAGTACTTC
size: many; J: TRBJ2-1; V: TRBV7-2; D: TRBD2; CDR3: CASSLGGSGRNEQFF; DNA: TGTGCCAGCAGCTTAGGAGGTAGCGGGAGGAATGAGCAGTTCTTC
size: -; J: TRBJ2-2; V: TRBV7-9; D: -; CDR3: CASSKGRLNTGELFF; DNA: TGTGCCAGCAGCAAGGGACGGCTTAACACCGGGGAGCTGTTTTTT
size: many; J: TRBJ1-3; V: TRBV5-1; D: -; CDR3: CASSTERGNTIYF; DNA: TGCGCCAGCAGCACGGAGAGGGGAAACACCATATATTTT
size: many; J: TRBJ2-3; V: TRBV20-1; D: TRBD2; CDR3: CSASVSGRIDTQYF; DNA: TGCAGTGCTAGCGTGAGCGGGAGAATAGATACGCAGTATTTT
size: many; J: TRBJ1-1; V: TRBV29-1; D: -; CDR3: CSVDRQVLNTEAFF; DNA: TGCAGCGTTGATCGACAGGTCTTGAACACTGAAGCTTTCTTT
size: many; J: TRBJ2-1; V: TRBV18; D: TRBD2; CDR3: CASSPGLAGIYNEQFF; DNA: TGTGCCAGCTCACCAGGACTAGCGGGGATATACAATGAGCAGTTCTTC
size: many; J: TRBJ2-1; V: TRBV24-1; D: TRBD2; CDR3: CATRGAGAGAHNEQFF; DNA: TGTGCCACCAGGGGAGCGGGGGCGGGAGCCCACAATGAGCAGTTCTTC
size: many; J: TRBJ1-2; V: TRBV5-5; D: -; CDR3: CASSPHDPNYGYTF; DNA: TGTGCCAGCAGCCCGCATGACCCAAACTATGGCTACACCTTC
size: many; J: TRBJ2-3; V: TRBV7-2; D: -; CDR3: CASSPAKSTDTQYF; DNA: TGTGCCAGCAGCCCGGCAAAAAGCACAGATACGCAGTATTTT
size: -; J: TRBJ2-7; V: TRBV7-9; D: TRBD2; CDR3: CASSTGSTSGSPEQYF; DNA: TGTGCCAGCAGCACAGGGTCTACTAGCGGGAGTCCCGAGCAGTACTTC
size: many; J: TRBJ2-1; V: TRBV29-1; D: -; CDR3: CSVSRLNEQFF; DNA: TGCAGCGTTTCGAGGTTGAATGAGCAGTTCTTC
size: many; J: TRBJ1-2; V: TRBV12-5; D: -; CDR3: CASGPSVGLLDGYTF; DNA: TGTGCTAGTGGCCCCTCAGTGGGACTGCTTGACGGCTACACCTTC
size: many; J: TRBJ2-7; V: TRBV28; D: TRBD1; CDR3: CASRGQGNTYEQYF; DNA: TGTGCCAGCAGGGGACAGGGGAATACCTACGAGCAGTACTTC
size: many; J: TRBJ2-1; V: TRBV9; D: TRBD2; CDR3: CASSVTGTSGYNEQFF; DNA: TGTGCCAGCAGCGTTACCGGGACTAGCGGGTACAATGAGCAGTTCTTC
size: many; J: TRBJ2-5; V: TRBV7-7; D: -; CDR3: CASSPTGGVETQYF; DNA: TGTGCCAGCAGTCCCACGGGGGGCGTAGAGACCCAGTACTTC
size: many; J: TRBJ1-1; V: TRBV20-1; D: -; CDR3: CSATRENTEAFF; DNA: TGCAGTGCTACCAGGGAGAACACTGAAGCTTTCTTT
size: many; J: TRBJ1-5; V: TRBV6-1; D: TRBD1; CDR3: CASTSDPTGRNQPQHF; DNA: TGTGCCAGCACCTCCGACCCGACAGGGCGCAATCAGCCCCAGCATTTT
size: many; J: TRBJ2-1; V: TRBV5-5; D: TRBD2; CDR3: CASSPGVPTGGRYNEQFF; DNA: TGTGCCAGCAGCCCGGGGGTCCCAACGGGAGGCCGGTACAATGAGCAGTTCTTC
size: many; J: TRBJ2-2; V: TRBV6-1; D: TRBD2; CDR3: CASTRLAAGSGELFF; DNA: TGTGCCAGCACCAGACTAGCGGCTGGATCCGGGGAGCTGTTTTTT
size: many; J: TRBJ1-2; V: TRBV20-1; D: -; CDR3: CSATDTRYGYTF; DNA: TGCAGTGCTACAGACACTCGCTATGGCTACACCTTC
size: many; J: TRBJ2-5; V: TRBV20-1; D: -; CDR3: CSARTWDSSETQYF; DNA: TGCAGTGCTAGAACTTGGGACTCGAGCGAGACCCAGTACTTC
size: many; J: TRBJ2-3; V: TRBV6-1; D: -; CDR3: CASSKETDTDTQYF; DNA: TGTGCCAGCAGTAAGGAGACGGACACAGATACGCAGTATTTT
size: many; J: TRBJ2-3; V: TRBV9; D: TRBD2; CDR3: CASSSGTSGRTDTQYF; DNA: TGTGCCAGCAGCTCTGGGACTAGCGGGAGAACAGATACGCAGTATTTT
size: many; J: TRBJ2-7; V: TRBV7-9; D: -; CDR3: CASTGPTPNEQYF; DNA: TGTGCCAGCACTGGTCCCACCCCCAACGAGCAGTACTTC
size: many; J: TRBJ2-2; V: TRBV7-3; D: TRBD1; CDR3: CASSSTGTGYAGELFF; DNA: TGTGCCAGCAGCTCCACCGGGACAGGGTATGCCGGGGAGCTGTTTTTT
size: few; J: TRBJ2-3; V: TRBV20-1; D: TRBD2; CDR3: CSARVAGAVDTQYF; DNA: TGCAGTGCTAGAGTAGCGGGAGCCGTAGATACGCAGTATTTT
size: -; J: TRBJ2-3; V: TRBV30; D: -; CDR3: CAWSKQLADTQYF; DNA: TGTGCCTGGAGTAAACAGTTAGCAGATACGCAGTATTTT
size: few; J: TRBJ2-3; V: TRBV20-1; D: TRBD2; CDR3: CSAREPGLATDTQYF; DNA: TGCAGTGCTAGAGAACCGGGACTAGCGACAGATACGCAGTATTTT
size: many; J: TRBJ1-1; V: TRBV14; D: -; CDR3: CASSPFQGYTEAFF; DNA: TGTGCCAGCAGCCCTTTCCAGGGGTACACTGAAGCTTTCTTT
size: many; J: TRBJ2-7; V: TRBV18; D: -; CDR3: CASSPGRAGIAEQYF; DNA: TGTGCCAGCTCACCCGGTCGGGCAGGGATTGCCGAGCAGTACTTC
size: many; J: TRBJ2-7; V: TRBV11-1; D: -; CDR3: CASSLVRGSAPGEQYF; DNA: TGTGCCAGCAGCTTAGTGAGAGGGAGCGCCCCGGGGGAGCAGTACTTC
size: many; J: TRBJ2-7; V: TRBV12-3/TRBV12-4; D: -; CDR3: CASSLGRGQGSYEQYF; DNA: TGTGCCAGCAGTTTGGGCCGGGGCCAAGGATCCTACGAGCAGTACTTC
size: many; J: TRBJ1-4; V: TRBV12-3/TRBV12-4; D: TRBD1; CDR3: CASGPGTVNEKLFF; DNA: TGTGCCAGCGGCCCCGGGACAGTGAATGAAAAACTGTTTTTT
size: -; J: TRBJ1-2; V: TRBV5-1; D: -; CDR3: CASSLSGSYGYTF; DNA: TGCGCCAGCAGCTTGTCAGGGAGCTATGGCTACACCTTC
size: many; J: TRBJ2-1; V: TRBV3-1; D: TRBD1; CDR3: CASSLLSGTGLLF; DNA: TGTGCCAGCAGCCTCCTCAGCGGGACAGGGCTGCTCTTC
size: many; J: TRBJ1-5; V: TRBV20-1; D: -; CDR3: CSARDTKVGNQPQHF; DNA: TGCAGTGCTAGAGATACAAAGGTCGGCAATCAGCCCCAGCATTTT
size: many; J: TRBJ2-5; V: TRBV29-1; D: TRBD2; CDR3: CSVEDSRKGGTSGRETQYF; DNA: TGCAGCGTTGAAGATAGTCGGAAAGGGGGGACTAGCGGGAGAGAGACCCAGTACTTC
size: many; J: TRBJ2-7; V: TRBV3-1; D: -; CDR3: CASSQDVVPARYEQYF; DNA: TGTGCCAGCAGCCAAGATGTCGTACCTGCTCGATACGAGCAGTACTTC
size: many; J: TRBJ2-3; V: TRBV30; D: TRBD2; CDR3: CAWTRLAGGTDTQYF; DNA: TGTGCCTGGACGAGACTAGCGGGAGGGACAGATACGCAGTATTTT
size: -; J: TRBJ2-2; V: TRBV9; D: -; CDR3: CASSVGWYGELFF; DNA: TGTGCCAGCAGCGTAGGGTGGTACGGGGAGCTGTTTTTT
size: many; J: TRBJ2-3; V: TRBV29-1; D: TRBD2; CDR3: CSVDGTSGRASDTQYF; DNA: TGCAGCGTTGACGGGACTAGCGGGAGGGCCTCAGATACGCAGTATTTT